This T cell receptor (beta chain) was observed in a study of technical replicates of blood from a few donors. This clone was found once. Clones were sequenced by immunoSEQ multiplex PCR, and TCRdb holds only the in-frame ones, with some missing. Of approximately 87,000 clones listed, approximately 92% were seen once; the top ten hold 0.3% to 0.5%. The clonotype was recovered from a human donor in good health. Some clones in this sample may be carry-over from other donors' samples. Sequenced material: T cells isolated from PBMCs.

The CDR3 sequence is CASSSQTSGSTDTQYF. DNA of the CDR3: TGTGCCAGCAGCTCACAAACTAGCGGGAGCACAGATACGCAGTATTTT. This sequence joins TRBV5-4 and TRBJ2-3, with TRBD2 matching over 9 bases. Unmatched junction bases numbered 5, after V lost 3 bases and J lost 0 bases. CDR3 length: 16 residues. Per the germline V gene, CDR1 is SGHNT and CDR2 is YYREEE (reference sequence).